One and the same sample provided the 20 T cell receptor beta chains below, sequenced in a study of cytomegalovirus exposure and HLA in healthy donors. PCR employed 60 Vbeta and 13 Jbeta primers. Sequencing was performed with immunoSEQ multiplex PCR; in TCRdb, only in-frame clones are kept and a portion is missing. The data show some 100,000 clones, approximately 71% seen once. The sample comprised PBMCs. Receptors were obtained from a woman younger than 30 in good health and CMV-seropositive.

This clone was seen once. V and J are TRBV19 and TRBJ1-2, with TRBD1 matching over 9 bases. Germline V CDR1 and CDR2: LNHDA, SQIVND (reference sequence). The CDR3 is 11 residues long. Trimming removed 9 bases from V and 12 bases from J; junction bases left unmatched: 8. The CDR3 protein is CASGTGRWDTF. CDR3 bases: TGTGCCAGCGGGACAGGGCGATGGGACACCTTC.

The CDR3 spells CASSLGPGGKYEQYF. The CDR3, as DNA: TGTGCCAGCAGTTTAGGTCCAGGGGGCAAGTACGAGCAGTACTTC. The chain is built from TRBV27 and TRBJ2-5; 8 bases are a match to TRBD1. The J call could be wrong; TRBJ2-7 is a better fit for the DNA end. This CDR3 has 15 residues. Germline-derived CDR1 and CDR2 are MNHEY and SMNVEV (reference sequence).

J is TRBJ1-5 and V is TRBV7-9; D is possibly TRBD1 (6 bases). The ends were cut back, 2 bases at V and 5 bases at J, with 16 bases in the middle. The CDR3 length is 16 residues. Germline V gene lookup returns CDR1 SEHNR and CDR2 FQNEAQ (reference sequence). The CDR3 loop reads CASSLSSGGRDQPQHF. In DNA, the CDR3 is TGTGCCAGCAGCTTATCTTCGGGGGGCCGTGATCAGCCCCAGCATTTT.

The rearrangement joins TRBV13 to TRBJ2-3; D gene ambiguous. The CDR3 extends over 14 amino acids. V was shortened by 1 base and J by 4 bases, with 9 bases between the two germline ends. Germline V gene data show CDR1 as PRHDT and CDR2 as FYEKMQ (reference sequence). The CDR3 DNA is TGTGCCAGCAGCTTAGACCGCCGAGCAGATACGCAGTATTTT. Translated, it gives CASSLDRRADTQYF.

The CDR3: CASSRDSSSGNTIYF. CDR3 nucleotides: TGTGCCAGCAGCCGGGACAGTAGCTCTGGAAACACCATATATTTT. The J gene is TRBJ1-3, the V gene TRBV7-3; 7 nucleotides line up with TRBD1. CDR1 and CDR2 (germline): SGHTA, FQGTGA. Trimming cost V 5 bases and J 0 bases; bases outside gene matches: 4. This CDR3 has 15 residues.

This clone appeared a few times. The chain is built from TRBV19 and TRBJ2-2; D gene uncertain. Germline values: CDR1 LNHDA, CDR2 SQIVND (reference sequence). The V end lost 8 bases, the J end lost 4 bases, and 11 bases lay between the germline ends. The CDR3 length is 13 residues. CDR3 protein: CASELGVTGELFF. In DNA, the CDR3 is TGTGCCAGTGAATTGGGCGTCACCGGGGAGCTGTTTTTT.

This clone was counted once. This rearrangement joins TRBV2 to TRBJ1-2; perhaps TRBD1 as D (5 bases). V dropped 2 bases and J dropped 1 base, with 14 bases sitting between them. Germline CDR1 and CDR2: SNHLY and FYNNEI. This CDR3 spans 16 amino acids. For the CDR3, the DNA is TGTGCCAGCAGTGAATTCCGGACACCCCTTAACTATGGCTACACCTTC. It is translated as CASSEFRTPLNYGYTF. Drawing the rest from reference TRBV2 and TRBJ1-2, the complete variable domain is EPEVTQTPSHQVTQMGQEVILRCVPISNHLYFYWYRQILGQKVEFLVSFYNNEISEKSEIFDDQFSVERPDGSNFTLKIRSTKLEDSAMYFCASSEFRTPLNYGYTFGSGTRLTVV.

The rearrangement links TRBV19 to TRBJ2-7, with a weak D call TRBD1 (6 bases). The germline V gene encodes CDR1 LNHDA and CDR2 SQIVND (reference sequence). Trimming removed 1 base from V and 4 bases from J, with 17 bases in between. The CDR3 covers 16 residues. The CDR3 DNA is TGTGCCAGTAGTATAGGCGAGTTCTTCCAGGGGTACGAGCAGTACTTC. Its protein is CASSIGEFFQGYEQYF.

This sequence joins TRBV5-4 and TRBJ2-7; possibly TRBD2 for D (5 bases). The germline gives CDR1 SGHNT, CDR2 YYREEE (reference sequence). CDR3 size: 15 residues. The ends were cut back, 0 bases at V and 1 base at J, with 11 bases in the middle. This CDR3 is CASSLEGGRSYEQYF. The DNA of the CDR3 is TGTGCCAGCAGCTTGGAAGGCGGGCGTTCCTACGAGCAGTACTTC.

The chain links TRBV19 to TRBJ1-5; D ambiguous. Germline loops: CDR1 LNHDA, CDR2 SQIVND (reference sequence). V was cut by 1 base and J by 4 bases, with 11 bases left in between. The CDR3 has 15 amino acids. The CDR3 reads CASSIGNSPNQPQHF. CDR3 in DNA: TGTGCCAGTAGTATAGGAAACAGCCCTAATCAGCCCCAGCATTTT.

The rearrangement links TRBV5-4 to TRBJ1-1, with unresolved D. V was clipped by 6 bases and J by 1 base, with 13 bases between them. The CDR3 sequence is 14 residues long. Per the germline V gene, CDR1 is SGHNT and CDR2 is YYREEE (reference sequence). CDR3 region: CASTAPGGNTEAFF. DNA for the CDR3: TGTGCCAGCACCGCCCCTGGAGGGAACACTGAAGCTTTCTTT.

This chain uses TRBV6-1 with TRBJ1-2; 8 nucleotides agree with TRBD1. V trimming: 10 bases; J trimming: 1 base; junction bases outside the gene matches: 5. CDR3 size: 13 residues. The germline V gene has CDR1 MNHNS and CDR2 SASEGT. In DNA, the CDR3 is TGTGCCATCGCACAGGGGGTTAACTATGGCTACACCTTC. It is translated as CAIAQGVNYGYTF.

The chain has TRBV5-6 and TRBJ2-1; D is possibly TRBD1 (6 bases). The CDR3 covers 15 residues. V lost 0 bases to trimming and J lost 7 bases, with 14 bases between them. Germline lookup yields CDR1 SGHDT and CDR2 YYEEEE. In nucleotides, the CDR3 is TGTGCCAGCAGCTTGGAGCAGGGGCTCAAGAATGAGCAGTTCTTC. Protein: CASSLEQGLKNEQFF.

The genes are TRBV15 and TRBJ1-6; D possibly corresponds to TRBD1 (5 bases). Per the germline V gene, CDR1 is LNHNV and CDR2 is YYDKDF (reference sequence). CDR3 size: 15 residues. V was shortened by 7 bases and J by 8 bases, with 18 bases between the two germline ends. Here the CDR3 DNA reads TGTGCCACCACCCAGGGTGGGGCAGGATATTCACCCCTCCACTTT. Its translation: CATTQGGAGYSPLHF.

The V gene is TRBV4-1, the J gene TRBJ2-3; D possibly corresponds to TRBD2 (6 bases). This CDR3 comprises 14 residues. The V end was cut by 5 bases, the J end by 3 bases, with 12 bases between. Germline lookup yields CDR1 MGHRA and CDR2 YSYEKL. CDR3 amino acids: CASSSGLSTDTQYF. In nucleotides, the CDR3 is TGCGCCAGCAGCTCGGGACTTTCAACAGATACGCAGTATTTT.

The genes are TRBV9 and TRBJ2-1; TRBD2 matches at 8 bases. The CDR3 sequence is 15 residues long. The trim removed 0 bases at V and 2 bases at J, leaving 1 base unmatched. The germline V gene has CDR1 SGDLS and CDR2 YYNGEE. CDR3 DNA: TGTGCCAGCAGCGTAGGTAGCGGGACCTACAATGAGCAGTTCTTC. This translates into CASSVGSGTYNEQFF. Based on the CDR3 plus reference TRBV9 and TRBJ2-1, the full variable domain is DSGVTQTPKHLITATGQRVTLRCSPRSGDLSVYWYQQSLDQGLQFLIQYYNGEERAKGNILERFSAQQFPDLHSELNLSSLELGDSALYFCASSVGSGTYNEQFFGPGTRLTVL.

V usage is TRBV6-5 and J usage is TRBJ1-4, with 7 bases that match TRBD1. This CDR3 spans 14 amino acids. Germline CDR1 reads MNHEY; CDR2 reads SVGAGI. V trimming: 6 bases; J trimming: 3 bases; junction bases outside the gene matches: 4. CDR3 residues: CASSLGTANEKLFF. DNA of the CDR3: TGTGCCAGCAGCCTCGGGACAGCTAATGAAAAACTGTTTTTT.

CDR3 coding DNA: TGTGCCAGCAGCTTAGCAGGCAGTGCCTCTGGAAACACCATATATTTT. It encodes CASSLAGSASGNTIYF. This chain connects TRBV11-2 to TRBJ1-3; no reliable D call. The V gene's germline CDR1 is SGHAT and CDR2 FQNNGV. Trimming took off 1 base at V and 0 bases at J, with 10 bases between the two ends. This CDR3 is 16 amino acids long.

V and J are TRBV7-9 and TRBJ2-2, with TRBD1 matching 9 bases. The junction had 9 bases not matched to a gene; V was cut back by 2 bases and J by 5 bases. Germline values: CDR1 SEHNR, CDR2 FQNEAQ (reference sequence). The CDR3 is made up of 17 amino acids. CDR3 sequence: CASSLISRTGVTGELFF. CDR3 nucleotides: TGTGCCAGCAGCTTAATCTCGAGGACAGGGGTAACCGGGGAGCTGTTTTTT. The variable domain in full, completed from reference TRBV7-9 and TRBJ2-2, reads DTGVSQNPRHKITKRGQNVTFRCDPISEHNRLYWYRQTLGQGPEFLTYFQNEAQLEKSRLLSDRFSAERPKGSFSTLEIQRTEQGDSAMYLCASSLISRTGVTGELFFGEGSRLTVL.

This rearrangement joins TRBV5-1 to TRBJ1-1, with TRBD1 as a possible D gene (6 bases). The CDR3 runs to 12 residues. Germline lookup yields CDR1 SGHRS and CDR2 YFSETQ. V lost 3 bases, J lost 6 bases, and 9 bases lay in between. CDR3 loop: CASSSTGPEAFF. The CDR3 coding sequence is TGCGCCAGCAGCTCTACAGGGCCTGAAGCTTTCTTT.